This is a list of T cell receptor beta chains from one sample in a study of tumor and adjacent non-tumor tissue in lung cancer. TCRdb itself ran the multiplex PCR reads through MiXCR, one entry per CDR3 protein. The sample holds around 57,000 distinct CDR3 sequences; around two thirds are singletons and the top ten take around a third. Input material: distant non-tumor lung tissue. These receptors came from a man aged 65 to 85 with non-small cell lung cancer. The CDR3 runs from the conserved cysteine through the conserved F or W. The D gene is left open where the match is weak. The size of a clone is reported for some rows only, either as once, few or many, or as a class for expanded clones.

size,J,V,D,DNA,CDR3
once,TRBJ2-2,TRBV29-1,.,TGCAGCGTCGGCGGGCGGTTTATCGGGGAGCTGCTTTTC,CSVGGRFIGELLF
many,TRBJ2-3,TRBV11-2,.,TGTGCCAGCAGCTTAGAAGCGGGTACCCCAGATACGCAGTATTTT,CASSLEAGTPDTQYF
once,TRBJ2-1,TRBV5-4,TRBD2,TGTGCCAGCAGCTCCGGACTAGCCAACAATGAGCAGTTCTTC,CASSSGLANNEQFF
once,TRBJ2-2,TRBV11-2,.,TGTGCCAGCAGCTTAACTTTCGGGCACACCGGGGAGCTGTTTTTT,CASSLTFGHTGELFF
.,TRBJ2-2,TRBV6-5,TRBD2,TGTGCCAGCAGTTATCTATGCGGGAGAGTCACCGGGGAGCTGTTTTTT,CASSYLCGRVTGELFF
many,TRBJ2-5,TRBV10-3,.,TGTGCCACCCTCCGGGGGGAGACCCAGTACTTC,CATLRGETQYF
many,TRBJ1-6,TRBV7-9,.,TGTGCCAGCAGCTCGAGGTGGGATTCACCCCTCCACTTT,CASSSRWDSPLHF
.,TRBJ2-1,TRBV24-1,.,TGTGCCACCAGCTCCGAGGGAAGCGTGGACAATGAGCAGTTCTTC,CATSSEGSVDNEQFF
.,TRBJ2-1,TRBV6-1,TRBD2,TGTGCCAGCAAAGCGGGGGCGGGTGAGCAACTCTTC,CASKAGAGEQLF
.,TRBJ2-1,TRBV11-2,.,TGTGCCAGCAGCTTAGTTGGCGGTGGGTATGAGCAATCCTTC,CASSLVGGGYEQSF
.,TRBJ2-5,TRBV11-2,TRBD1,TGTGTCAGCAACTTGGGACAGGGGTTACAAGAGACCCAGTACTTC,CVSNLGQGLQETQYF
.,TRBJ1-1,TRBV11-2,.,TGTGCCAGCAGCAAGACTCATGGGGGGGCTGAAGCTTTCTTT,CASSKTHGGAEAFF
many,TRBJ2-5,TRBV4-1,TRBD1,TGCGCCAGCAGCCGAGGACAGGGAGTTCAAGAGACCCAGTACTTC,CASSRGQGVQETQYF
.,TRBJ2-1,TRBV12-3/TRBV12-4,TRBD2,TGTGCCAACCGTCCAACTAGCGGGGGTCATACGGAGCAGTTCTTC,CANRPTSGGHTEQFF
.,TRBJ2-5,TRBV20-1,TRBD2,TGCAGTGCCCCTACTAGCGGGAGCCTGCAAGAGACCCAGTACTTC,CSAPTSGSLQETQYF
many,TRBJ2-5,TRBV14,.,TGTGCCAGCAGCCCCCGGAGTTCCCTAGGGGGGGAGACCCAGTACTTC,CASSPRSSLGGETQYF
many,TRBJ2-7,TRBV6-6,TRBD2,TGTGCCAGCAGTTACTCGCTACTAGCGGGAGAAGGGTACGAGCAGTACTTC,CASSYSLLAGEGYEQYF
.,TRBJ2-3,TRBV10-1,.,TGCGCCAGCAGAGATACGCAGTATTTT,CASRDTQYF
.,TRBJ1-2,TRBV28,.,TGTGTCAGCAGCCTAACCCCGGCGGCAGGGAGGACCATCGGCTACACCTTC,CVSSLTPAAGRTIGYTF
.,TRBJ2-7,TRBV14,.,TGTGGCAGCAGCCAAGAAAGGGGACGCTACTACGAGCAATACTTC,CGSSQERGRYYEQYF
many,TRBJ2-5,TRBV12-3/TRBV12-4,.,TGTGCCAGCAGTTTTCGTATAGAGACCCAGTACTTC,CASSFRIETQYF
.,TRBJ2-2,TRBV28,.,TGTGCCAGCAGTTCTATCGAGGGCGCGAACACCGGGGAGCTGTTTTTT,CASSSIEGANTGELFF
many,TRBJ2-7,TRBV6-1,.,TGTGCCAGCAGTGAGGGCCCCTACTCCTACGAGCAGTACTTC,CASSEGPYSYEQYF
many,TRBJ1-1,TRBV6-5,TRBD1,TGTGCCAGCCGACGTCCCGGGACAGGTTTGGTTTTCTTT,CASRRPGTGLVFF
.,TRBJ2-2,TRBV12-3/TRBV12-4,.,TGTGTCAGCAGTTTAGGGGGACCGAACACCAGGGAGCTGTTTTTT,CVSSLGGPNTRELFF
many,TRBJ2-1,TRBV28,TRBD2,TGTGCCAGCAGTTTGTCCACGGGGGGATCTGAGCAGTTCTTC,CASSLSTGGSEQFF
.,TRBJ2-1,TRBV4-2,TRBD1,TGTGCCAGCAGCCAAGTGGGGACAGTGAGCTCCTACAATGAGCAATTCTTC,CASSQVGTVSSYNEQFF
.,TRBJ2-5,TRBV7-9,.,TGTGCCAGCAGCTTCGCTAGCGCGGAGACCCAGTACTTC,CASSFASAETQYF
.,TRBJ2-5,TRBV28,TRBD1,TGTGCCAGCAGTTTTCAGGACAGGGGGGGGACCCAGTACTTC,CASSFQDRGGTQYF
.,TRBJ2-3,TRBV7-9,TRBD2,TGTGCCGGCAGCTGGGGCGGGAGGACCCCAGATACGCAGTATTTT,CAGSWGGRTPDTQYF
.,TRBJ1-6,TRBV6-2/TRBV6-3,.,TGTGCCAGCAGTTGGAGCTGGGGTTCACCTCTCCACTTT,CASSWSWGSPLHF
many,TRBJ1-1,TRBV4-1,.,TGCGCCAGCAGCCAAGGGGTTAGGGCTGAAGCTTTCTTT,CASSQGVRAEAFF
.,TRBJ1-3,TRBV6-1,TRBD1,TGTGCCAGCAATCCCGACAGGGCTGGAGACACCATATATTTT,CASNPDRAGDTIYF
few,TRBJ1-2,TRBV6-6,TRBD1,TGTGCCAGCAGTTCCGGGACAGGGGGAGGCTACGCCTTC,CASSSGTGGGYAF
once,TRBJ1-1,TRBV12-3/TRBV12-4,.,TGTGCCAGCAGGAGACTGGACCCGCGAGGTTACTTT,CASRRLDPRGYF
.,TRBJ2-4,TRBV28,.,TGTGCCAGCGCCTCAACAGTAAACATTCGGTACTTC,CASASTVNIRYF
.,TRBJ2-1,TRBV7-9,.,TGTGCCAGCAGCTTGAGAGGGACTGACCACTACAATGAGTACTTCTTC,CASSLRGTDHYNEYFF
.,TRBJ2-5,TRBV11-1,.,TGTGCCAGCAGTCGACGGCTAGGGCAAGAGGCCCAGTACTTC,CASSRRLGQEAQYF
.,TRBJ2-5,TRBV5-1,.,TGCGCCAGCAGCCTAGCAGGGGCTCAAGAGACCCAGTACTTC,CASSLAGAQETQYF
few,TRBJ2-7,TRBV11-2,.,TGTGCCAGCAGCCTCAGGTCGGGTTCCTGCGAGCAGTACTTC,CASSLRSGSCEQYF
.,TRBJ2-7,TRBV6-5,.,TGTGCCTGCGGTTACTCCTCAGACAGCGGAAGTAAGCAGTACTTC,CACGYSSDSGSKQYF
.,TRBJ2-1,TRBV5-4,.,TGTGCCAGCAGATTGACAGGTAATGAGCTGTTCTTC,CASRLTGNELFF
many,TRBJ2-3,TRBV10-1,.,TGCGCCAGCAGTGTAACTAGTGGTACGCAGTATTTT,CASSVTSGTQYF
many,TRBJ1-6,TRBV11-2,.,TGTGCCAGCAGCTTTACCAGGGTTTCACCCCTCCACTTT,CASSFTRVSPLHF
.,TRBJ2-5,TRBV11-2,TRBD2,TGTGCCGGCAGCTTAAGTCGGGGGGATTTAATGACCCAGTACTTC,CAGSLSRGDLMTQYF
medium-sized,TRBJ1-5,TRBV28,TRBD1,TGTGCCAGCAGTTTCAGGGTTCAGGGGGATCAGCCCCAGCATTTT,CASSFRVQGDQPQHF
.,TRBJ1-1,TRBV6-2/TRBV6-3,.,TGTACCAGCAGTTACAAGGGCGCGGACATTGAGGCGTTCTTT,CTSSYKGADIEAFF
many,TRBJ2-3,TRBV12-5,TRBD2,TGTGCTAGTGGTTTGGCCCCTAGCGGGACAGCTAGCACAGATACGCAGTATTTT,CASGLAPSGTASTDTQYF
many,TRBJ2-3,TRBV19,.,TGTGCCAGTAGTATAGGTGGCGGGAGCACAGATACGCAGTATTTT,CASSIGGGSTDTQYF
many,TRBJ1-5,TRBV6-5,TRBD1,TGTGCCAGCAGGACTGGGACAGGTCAAAATCAGCCCCAGCATTTT,CASRTGTGQNQPQHF
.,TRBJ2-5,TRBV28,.,TGCGCCAACAGTCTACACAGGGAGAGTCGGGAGACCCAGTACTTC,CANSLHRESRETQYF
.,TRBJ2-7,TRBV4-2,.,TGTACCAGCAGGCAAGGGCTCTACGAGCAGTACTTC,CTSRQGLYEQYF
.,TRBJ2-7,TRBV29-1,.,TGCAGCGTTGAACCGCAGGGATGGGAACAGTACTTC,CSVEPQGWEQYF
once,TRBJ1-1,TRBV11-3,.,TGTGCCAACAGCCGCAGGGTGACAAATATGAACACTGAAGCTTTCTTT,CANSRRVTNMNTEAFF
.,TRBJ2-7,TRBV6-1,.,TGTGCCAGTCTCCCGAGGGGCGTGGTCGAGTCCTACGAGCAGTACTTC,CASLPRGVVESYEQYF